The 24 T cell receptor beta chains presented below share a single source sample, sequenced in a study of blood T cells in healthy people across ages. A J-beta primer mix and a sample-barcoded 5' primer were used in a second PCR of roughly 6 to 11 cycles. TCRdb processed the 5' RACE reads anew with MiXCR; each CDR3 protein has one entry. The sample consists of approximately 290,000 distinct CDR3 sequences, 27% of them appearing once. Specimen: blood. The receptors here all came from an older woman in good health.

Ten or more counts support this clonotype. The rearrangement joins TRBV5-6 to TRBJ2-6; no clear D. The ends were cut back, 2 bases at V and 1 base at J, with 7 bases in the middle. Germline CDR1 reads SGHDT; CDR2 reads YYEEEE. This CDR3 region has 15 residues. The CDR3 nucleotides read TGTGCCAGCAGCTTCAGAGGATCTGGGGCCAACGTCCTGACTTTC. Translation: CASSFRGSGANVLTF.

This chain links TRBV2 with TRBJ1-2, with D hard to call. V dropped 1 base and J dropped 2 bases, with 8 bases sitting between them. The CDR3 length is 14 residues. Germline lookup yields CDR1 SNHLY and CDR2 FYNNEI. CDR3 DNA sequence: TGTGCCAGCAGTGAAGAGGCGGCGAACTATGGCTACACCTTC. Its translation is CASSEEAANYGYTF. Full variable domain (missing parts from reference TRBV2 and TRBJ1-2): EPEVTQTPSHQVTQMGQEVILRCVPISNHLYFYWYRQILGQKVEFLVSFYNNEISEKSEIFDDQFSVERPDGSNFTLKIRSTKLEDSAMYFCASSEEAANYGYTFGSGTRLTVV.

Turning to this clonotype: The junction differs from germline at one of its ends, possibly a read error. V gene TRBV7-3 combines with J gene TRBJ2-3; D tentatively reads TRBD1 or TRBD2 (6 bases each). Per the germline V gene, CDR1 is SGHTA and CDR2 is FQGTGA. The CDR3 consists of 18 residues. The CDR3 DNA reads TGTGCCAGCAGCTTAAATCCAACAGGGAGGAAGACCACAGACACGCAGTATTTT. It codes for CASSLNPTGRKTTDTQYF. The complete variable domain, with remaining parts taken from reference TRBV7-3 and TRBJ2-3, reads GAGVSQTPSNKVTEKGKYVELRCDPISGHTALYWYRQSLGQGPEFLIYFQGTGAADDSGLPNDRFFAVRPEGSVSTLKIQRTERGDSAVYLCASSLNPTGRKTTDTQYFGPGTRLTVL.

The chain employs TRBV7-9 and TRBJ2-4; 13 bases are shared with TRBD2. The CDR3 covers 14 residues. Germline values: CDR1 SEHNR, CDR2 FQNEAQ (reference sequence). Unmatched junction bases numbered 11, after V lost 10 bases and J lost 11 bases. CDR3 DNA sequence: TGTGCCACCGAAAGGACTAGCGGGAGAACAGTTCAGTACTTC. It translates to CATERTSGRTVQYF.

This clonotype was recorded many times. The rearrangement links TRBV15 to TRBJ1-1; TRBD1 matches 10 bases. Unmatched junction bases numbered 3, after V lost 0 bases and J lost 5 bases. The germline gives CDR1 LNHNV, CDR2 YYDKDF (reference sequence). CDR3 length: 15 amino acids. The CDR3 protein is CATSRERGQGTEAFF. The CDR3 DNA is TGTGCCACCAGCAGAGAACGGGGACAGGGGACTGAAGCTTTCTTT.

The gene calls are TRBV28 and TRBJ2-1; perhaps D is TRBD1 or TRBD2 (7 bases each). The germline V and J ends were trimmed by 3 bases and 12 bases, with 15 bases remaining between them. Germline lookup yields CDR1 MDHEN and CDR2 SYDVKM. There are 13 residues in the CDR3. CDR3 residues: CASSLGGGAGQFF. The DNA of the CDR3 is TGTGCCAGCAGTTTGGGAGGGGGCGCCGGGCAGTTCTTC.

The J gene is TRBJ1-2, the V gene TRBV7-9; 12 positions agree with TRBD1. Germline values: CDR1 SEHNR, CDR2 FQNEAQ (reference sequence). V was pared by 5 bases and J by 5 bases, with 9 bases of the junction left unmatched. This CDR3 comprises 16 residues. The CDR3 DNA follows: TGTGCCAGCAGCACCCCGGGACAGGGGGCGTCATATGGCTACACCTTC. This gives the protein CASSTPGQGASYGYTF.

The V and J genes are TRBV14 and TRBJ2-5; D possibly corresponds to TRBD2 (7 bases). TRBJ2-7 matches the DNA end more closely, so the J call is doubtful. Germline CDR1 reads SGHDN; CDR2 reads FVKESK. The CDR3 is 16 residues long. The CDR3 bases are TGTGCCAGCAGCCAACTCGGGGGCCCCGGGGGGTACGAGCAGTACTTC. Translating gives CASSQLGGPGGYEQYF.

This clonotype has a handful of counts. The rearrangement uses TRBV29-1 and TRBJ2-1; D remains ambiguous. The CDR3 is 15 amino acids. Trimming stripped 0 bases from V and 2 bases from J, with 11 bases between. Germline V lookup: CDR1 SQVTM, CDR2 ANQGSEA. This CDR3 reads CSVEERFRAYNEQFF. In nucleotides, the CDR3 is TGCAGCGTTGAAGAGCGGTTTAGAGCCTACAATGAGCAGTTCTTC.

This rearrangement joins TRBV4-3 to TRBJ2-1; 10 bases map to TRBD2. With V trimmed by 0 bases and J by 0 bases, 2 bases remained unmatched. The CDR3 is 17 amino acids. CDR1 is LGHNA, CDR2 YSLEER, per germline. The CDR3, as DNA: TGCGCCAGCAGCCAAGAGGCTAGCGGGAGCTCCTACAATGAGCAGTTCTTC. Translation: CASSQEASGSSYNEQFF.

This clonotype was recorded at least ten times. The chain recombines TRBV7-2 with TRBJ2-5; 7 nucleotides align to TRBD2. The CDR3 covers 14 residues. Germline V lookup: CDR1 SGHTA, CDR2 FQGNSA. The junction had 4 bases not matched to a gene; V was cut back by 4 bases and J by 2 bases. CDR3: CASSYPGLQETQYF. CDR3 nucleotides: TGTGCCAGCAGCTACCCGGGACTACAAGAGACCCAGTACTTC.

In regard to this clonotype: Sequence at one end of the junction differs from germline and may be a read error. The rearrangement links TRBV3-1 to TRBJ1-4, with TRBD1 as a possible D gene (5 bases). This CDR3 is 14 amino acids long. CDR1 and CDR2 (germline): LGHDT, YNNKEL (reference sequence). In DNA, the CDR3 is TGTGCCAGCGGCCAAACAGATGGGACGGAAAAACTGTTTTTT. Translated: CASGQTDGTEKLFF.

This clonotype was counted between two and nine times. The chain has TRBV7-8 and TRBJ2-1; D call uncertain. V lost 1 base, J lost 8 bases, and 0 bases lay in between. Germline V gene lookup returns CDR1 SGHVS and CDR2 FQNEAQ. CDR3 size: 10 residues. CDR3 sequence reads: CASSLDEQFF. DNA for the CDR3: TGTGCCAGCAGCTTAGATGAGCAGTTCTTC.

In nucleotides, the CDR3 is TGTGCCAGCAGCTTAGATAGGGGCGGGGGCACCATATATTTT. Its protein is CASSLDRGGGTIYF. The V call is TRBV7-2, the J call TRBJ1-3; perhaps TRBD1 as D (5 bases). Looked up from germline, CDR1 is SGHTA and CDR2 is FQGNSA. This CDR3 is 14 amino acids long. Trimming stripped 1 base from V and 9 bases from J, with 13 bases between.

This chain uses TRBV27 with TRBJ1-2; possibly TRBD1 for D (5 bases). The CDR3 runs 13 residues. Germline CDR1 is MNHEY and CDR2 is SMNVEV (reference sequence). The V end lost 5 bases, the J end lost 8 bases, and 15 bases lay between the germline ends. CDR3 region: CASSNPGGRGYTF. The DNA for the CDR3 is TGTGCCAGCAGTAACCCTGGGGGTCGGGGCTACACCTTC.

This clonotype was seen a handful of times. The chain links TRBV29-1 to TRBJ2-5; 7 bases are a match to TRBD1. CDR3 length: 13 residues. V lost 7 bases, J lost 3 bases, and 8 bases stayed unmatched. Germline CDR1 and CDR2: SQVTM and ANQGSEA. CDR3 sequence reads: CSAERDRKETQYF. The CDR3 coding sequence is TGCAGCGCGGAACGGGACAGAAAAGAGACCCAGTACTTC. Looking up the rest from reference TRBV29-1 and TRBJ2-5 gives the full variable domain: SAVISQKPSRDICQRGTSLTIQCQVDSQVTMMFWYRQQPGQSLTLIATANQGSEATYESGFVIDKFPISRPNLTFSTLTVSNMSPEDSSIYLCSAERDRKETQYFGPGTRLLVL.

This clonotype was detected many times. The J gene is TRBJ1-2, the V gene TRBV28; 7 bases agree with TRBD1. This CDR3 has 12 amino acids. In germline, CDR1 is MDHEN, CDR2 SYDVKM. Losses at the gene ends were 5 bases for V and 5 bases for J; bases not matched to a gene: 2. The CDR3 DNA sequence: TGTGCCAGCAGTCGACAGGGATATGGCTACACCTTC. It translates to CASSRQGYGYTF.

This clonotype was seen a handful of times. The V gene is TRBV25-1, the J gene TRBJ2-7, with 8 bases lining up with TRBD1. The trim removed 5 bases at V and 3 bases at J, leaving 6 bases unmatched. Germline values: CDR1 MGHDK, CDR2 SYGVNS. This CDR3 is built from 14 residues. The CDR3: CASSQTGVVYEQYF. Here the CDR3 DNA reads TGTGCCAGCAGTCAGACAGGGGTTGTCTACGAGCAGTACTTC.

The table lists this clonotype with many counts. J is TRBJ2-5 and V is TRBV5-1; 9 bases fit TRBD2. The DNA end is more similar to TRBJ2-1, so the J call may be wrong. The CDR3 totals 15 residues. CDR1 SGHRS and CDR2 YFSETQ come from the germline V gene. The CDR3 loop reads CASRYSGSGYNEQFF. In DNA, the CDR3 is TGCGCCAGCAGATATAGCGGGAGCGGATACAATGAGCAGTTCTTC.

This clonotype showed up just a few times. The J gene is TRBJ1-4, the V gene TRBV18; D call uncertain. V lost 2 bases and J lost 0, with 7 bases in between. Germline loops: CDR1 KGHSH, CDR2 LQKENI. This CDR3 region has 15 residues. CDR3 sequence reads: CASSPKRATNEKLFF. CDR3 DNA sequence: TGTGCCAGCTCACCAAAGAGGGCAACTAATGAAAAACTGTTTTTT.

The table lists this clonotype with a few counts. The CDR3, as DNA: TGTGCCAGCAGACGAGGACAGGGTAAGGGACAGCCCCAGCATTTT. Amino acid sequence: CASRRGQGKGQPQHF. The genes are TRBV5-6 and TRBJ1-5; TRBD1 agrees at 8 bases. CDR3 length: 15 amino acids. CDR1 and CDR2 from the germline V gene are SGHDT and YYEEEE. The V segment lost 5 bases and the J segment 7 bases; nucleotides outside the gene matches: 11.

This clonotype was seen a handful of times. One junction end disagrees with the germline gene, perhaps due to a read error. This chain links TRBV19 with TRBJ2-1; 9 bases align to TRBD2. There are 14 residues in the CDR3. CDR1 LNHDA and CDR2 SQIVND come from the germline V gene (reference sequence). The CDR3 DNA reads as TGTGCCAGTGCTGGGGGACTAGCTAACAACGAGCAGTTTTTC. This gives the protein CASAGGLANNEQFF. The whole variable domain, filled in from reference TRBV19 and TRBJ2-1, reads DGGITQSPKYLFRKEGQNVTLSCEQNLNHDAMYWYRQDPGQGLRLIYYSQIVNDFQKGDIAEGYSVSREKKESFPLTVTSAQKNPTAFYLCASAGGLANNEQFFGPGTRLTVL.

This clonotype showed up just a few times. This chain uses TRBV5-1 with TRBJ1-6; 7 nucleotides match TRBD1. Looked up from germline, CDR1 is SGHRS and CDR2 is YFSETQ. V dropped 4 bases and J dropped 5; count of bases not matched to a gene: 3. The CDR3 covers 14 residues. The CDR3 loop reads CASSPDRNNSPLHF. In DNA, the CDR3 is TGCGCCAGCAGCCCGGACAGGAATAATTCACCCCTCCACTTT.

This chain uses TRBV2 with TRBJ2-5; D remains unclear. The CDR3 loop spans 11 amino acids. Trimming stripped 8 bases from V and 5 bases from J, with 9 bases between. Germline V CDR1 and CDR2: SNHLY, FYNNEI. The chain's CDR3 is CASGDAETQYF. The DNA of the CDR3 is TGTGCCAGCGGAGATGCGGAGACCCAGTACTTC.